A selection of T cell receptor beta chains follows, all from one sample in a study of blood T cells in healthy people across ages. TCRdb passed the 5' RACE reads through MiXCR, listing each CDR3 protein once. The table lists about 650,000 distinct CDR3 sequences, about 34% of them singletons. What was sequenced was blood. Receptors were obtained from a woman at least 80 years old in good health. The CDR3 runs from the conserved cysteine through the conserved F or W. Fields, in order: V gene, J gene, clone size, D gene, CDR3 protein, CDR3 DNA. A D gene is named only where the DNA matches it firmly. Part of the rows lack a size; the others show once, few, many or a class for expanded clones.

v_call: TRBV10-3
j_call: TRBJ2-7
clone_size: many
d_call: TRBD1
cdr3_aa: CAISDKGQGIYEQYF
cdr3_nt: TGTGCCATCAGTGATAAGGGACAGGGGATCTACGAGCAGTACTTC

v_call: TRBV20-1
j_call: TRBJ1-2
clone_size: few
d_call: -
cdr3_aa: CSASSTLFRGPGYGYTF
cdr3_nt: TGCAGTGCTAGCTCCACTCTTTTCAGGGGTCCTGGCTATGGCTACACCTTC

v_call: TRBV6-5
j_call: TRBJ2-3
clone_size: -
d_call: -
cdr3_aa: CASSYLETDTQYF
cdr3_nt: TGTGCCAGCAGTTACCTGGAGACAGATACGCAGTATTTT

v_call: TRBV30
j_call: TRBJ1-4
clone_size: -
d_call: -
cdr3_aa: CAWSVPTEVNEKLFF
cdr3_nt: TGTGCCTGGAGTGTCCCGACCGAGGTTAATGAAAAACTGTTTTTT

v_call: TRBV6-6
j_call: TRBJ2-1
clone_size: many
d_call: TRBD2
cdr3_aa: CASSYGGGARNEQFF
cdr3_nt: TGTGCCAGCAGTTATGGCGGGGGGGCCAGAAATGAGCAGTTCTTC

v_call: TRBV12-3/TRBV12-4
j_call: TRBJ2-1
clone_size: -
d_call: -
cdr3_aa: CASSLKSPSYEQFF
cdr3_nt: TGTGCCAGCAGTTTAAAATCACCCTCCTACGAGCAGTTCTTC

v_call: TRBV20-1
j_call: TRBJ2-5
clone_size: many
d_call: TRBD1
cdr3_aa: CSARYDDRGETQYF
cdr3_nt: TGCAGTGCTAGATACGATGACAGGGGAGAGACCCAGTACTTC

v_call: TRBV2
j_call: TRBJ1-2
clone_size: many
d_call: -
cdr3_aa: CASRTRGDYGYTF
cdr3_nt: TGTGCCAGCAGAACCAGGGGTGACTATGGCTACACCTTC

v_call: TRBV29-1
j_call: TRBJ2-1
clone_size: -
d_call: TRBD2
cdr3_aa: CSVPGGLDSYNEQFF
cdr3_nt: TGCAGCGTTCCCGGCGGACTAGACTCCTACAATGAGCAGTTCTTC

v_call: TRBV2
j_call: TRBJ1-1
clone_size: few
d_call: -
cdr3_aa: CASRWATGNTEAFF
cdr3_nt: TGTGCCAGCCGGTGGGCTACAGGGAACACTGAAGCTTTCTTT

v_call: TRBV12-3/TRBV12-4
j_call: TRBJ2-6
clone_size: many
d_call: TRBD1
cdr3_aa: CASQDGGQGASGANVLTF
cdr3_nt: TGTGCCAGCCAAGACGGGGGACAGGGGGCTTCAGGGGCCAACGTCCTGACTTTC

v_call: TRBV12-3/TRBV12-4
j_call: TRBJ2-3
clone_size: -
d_call: -
cdr3_aa: CASSLRRVRADAQYF
cdr3_nt: TGTGCCAGCAGTTTACGGAGGGTGAGAGCAGATGCGCAGTATTTT

v_call: TRBV11-3
j_call: TRBJ2-3
clone_size: many
d_call: -
cdr3_aa: CASSQGVSGTDTQYF
cdr3_nt: TGTGCCAGCAGTCAAGGCGTGTCAGGGACAGATACGCAGTATTTT

v_call: TRBV29-1
j_call: TRBJ2-7
clone_size: many
d_call: -
cdr3_aa: CSVASVSYEQYF
cdr3_nt: TGCAGCGTAGCCTCAGTGTCCTACGAGCAGTACTTC

v_call: TRBV28
j_call: TRBJ1-1
clone_size: -
d_call: -
cdr3_aa: CASSAMDTEAFF
cdr3_nt: TGTGCCAGCAGTGCCATGGACACTGAAGCTTTCTTT

v_call: TRBV28
j_call: TRBJ2-3
clone_size: -
d_call: -
cdr3_aa: CASSGTPADTQYF
cdr3_nt: TGTGCCAGCAGTGGGACCCCGGCAGATACGCAGTATTTT

v_call: TRBV10-3
j_call: TRBJ2-7
clone_size: once
d_call: -
cdr3_aa: CAISQGREQYF
cdr3_nt: TGTGCCATCTCCCAAGGGAGAGAGCAGTACTTC

v_call: TRBV9
j_call: TRBJ2-7
clone_size: many
d_call: TRBD1
cdr3_aa: CASSRGQGAWEQYF
cdr3_nt: TGTGCCAGCAGCCGGGGACAGGGGGCGTGGGAGCAGTACTTC

v_call: TRBV11-3
j_call: TRBJ2-5
clone_size: few
d_call: -
cdr3_aa: CASSLGDIREETQYF
cdr3_nt: TGTGCCAGCAGCTTAGGGGACATCAGGGAAGAGACCCAGTACTTC

v_call: TRBV20-1
j_call: TRBJ1-4
clone_size: few
d_call: TRBD1
cdr3_aa: CSASLGQGYEKLFF
cdr3_nt: TGCAGTGCTTCACTCGGACAGGGTTACGAAAAACTGTTTTTT

v_call: TRBV6-1
j_call: TRBJ2-1
clone_size: many
d_call: -
cdr3_aa: CASRLDNYNEQFF
cdr3_nt: TGTGCCAGCAGACTAGACAATTACAATGAGCAGTTCTTC

v_call: TRBV20-1
j_call: TRBJ2-7
clone_size: many
d_call: -
cdr3_aa: CSARDRSRLNYEQYF
cdr3_nt: TGCAGTGCTAGAGATCGTAGCCGGTTGAACTACGAGCAGTACTTC

v_call: TRBV12-3/TRBV12-4
j_call: TRBJ2-1
clone_size: -
d_call: -
cdr3_aa: CASSFPAGVVNEQFF
cdr3_nt: TGTGCCAGCAGTTTCCCCGCAGGGGTAGTCAATGAGCAGTTCTTC

v_call: TRBV19
j_call: TRBJ2-1
clone_size: many
d_call: -
cdr3_aa: CASSIGQRRSYNEQFF
cdr3_nt: TGTGCCAGTAGTATAGGCCAGCGACGCTCCTACAATGAGCAGTTCTTC

v_call: TRBV7-9
j_call: TRBJ2-1
clone_size: many
d_call: -
cdr3_aa: CASSLSPRVGQFF
cdr3_nt: TGTGCCAGCAGCTTAAGTCCAAGGGTTGGGCAGTTCTTC

v_call: TRBV30
j_call: TRBJ1-6
clone_size: -
d_call: -
cdr3_aa: CAWSAQTAPRLHF
cdr3_nt: TGTGCCTGGAGTGCCCAGACAGCGCCCCGCCTCCACTTT

v_call: TRBV20-1
j_call: TRBJ2-1
clone_size: many
d_call: TRBD1
cdr3_aa: CSATLITGGAFNEQFF
cdr3_nt: TGCAGTGCCACATTAATCACAGGGGGCGCGTTCAATGAGCAGTTCTTC

v_call: TRBV7-2
j_call: TRBJ2-5
clone_size: many
d_call: TRBD2
cdr3_aa: CASSLRPSGSPGETQYF
cdr3_nt: TGTGCCAGCAGCTTAAGGCCTAGCGGGTCACCGGGGGAGACCCAGTACTTC

v_call: TRBV6-1
j_call: TRBJ2-3
clone_size: many
d_call: -
cdr3_aa: CASSEAWDYTQYF
cdr3_nt: TGTGCCAGCAGTGAAGCATGGGATTATACGCAGTATTTT

v_call: TRBV7-2
j_call: TRBJ2-3
clone_size: many
d_call: TRBD2
cdr3_aa: CASSFGAGGPTDTQYF
cdr3_nt: TGTGCCAGCAGCTTCGGGGCGGGGGGGCCGACAGATACGCAGTATTTT

v_call: TRBV28
j_call: TRBJ1-6
clone_size: many
d_call: TRBD1
cdr3_aa: CASSPGTGENSPLHF
cdr3_nt: TGTGCCAGCAGCCCCGGGACAGGGGAAAATTCACCCCTCCACTTT

v_call: TRBV10-3
j_call: TRBJ1-1
clone_size: -
d_call: -
cdr3_aa: CAINRRGQNTEAFF
cdr3_nt: TGTGCCATCAACCGCAGGGGTCAGAACACTGAAGCTTTCTTT

v_call: TRBV20-1
j_call: TRBJ2-7
clone_size: -
d_call: TRBD2
cdr3_aa: CSATLAEYEQYF
cdr3_nt: TGCAGTGCTACGCTAGCGGAATACGAGCAGTACTTC

v_call: TRBV5-1
j_call: TRBJ1-2
clone_size: many
d_call: -
cdr3_aa: CASSPSDYGYTF
cdr3_nt: TGCGCCAGCAGCCCTTCGGACTATGGCTACACCTTC

v_call: TRBV13
j_call: TRBJ2-7
clone_size: once
d_call: -
cdr3_aa: CASSSQGGGYNEQYF
cdr3_nt: TGTGCCAGCAGCTCCCAGGGTGGGGGTTACAATGAGCAGTACTTC

v_call: TRBV19
j_call: TRBJ2-7
clone_size: -
d_call: TRBD2
cdr3_aa: CASSAYRLAGGPMYEQYF
cdr3_nt: TGTGCCAGTAGTGCGTATCGGCTAGCGGGGGGGCCTATGTACGAGCAGTACTTC

v_call: TRBV6-6
j_call: TRBJ1-5
clone_size: -
d_call: -
cdr3_aa: CASSFIPGNQPQHF
cdr3_nt: TGTGCCAGCAGTTTTATCCCTGGCAATCAGCCCCAGCATTTT

v_call: TRBV20-1
j_call: TRBJ2-7
clone_size: -
d_call: -
cdr3_aa: CSAPSTWDEQYF
cdr3_nt: TGCAGTGCCCCATCGACTTGGGACGAGCAGTACTTC

v_call: TRBV7-3
j_call: TRBJ1-1
clone_size: many
d_call: -
cdr3_aa: CASSLTRGAEAFF
cdr3_nt: TGTGCCAGCAGCTTAACGCGGGGGGCTGAAGCTTTCTTT

v_call: TRBV20-1
j_call: TRBJ2-7
clone_size: -
d_call: TRBD2
cdr3_aa: CSARDLTSGIPYEQYF
cdr3_nt: TGCAGTGCTAGAGATCTGACTAGCGGGATCCCCTACGAGCAGTACTTC

v_call: TRBV4-2
j_call: TRBJ2-7
clone_size: many
d_call: TRBD1
cdr3_aa: CASSPPGTGSYEQYF
cdr3_nt: TGTGCCAGCAGTCCACCCGGGACAGGTTCCTACGAGCAGTACTTC

v_call: TRBV12-3/TRBV12-4
j_call: TRBJ1-2
clone_size: many
d_call: -
cdr3_aa: CASSFNLGLNGYTF
cdr3_nt: TGTGCCAGCAGTTTTAACCTGGGCCTTAATGGCTACACCTTC

v_call: TRBV30
j_call: TRBJ2-7
clone_size: -
d_call: TRBD1
cdr3_aa: CAWSRRTGNEQYF
cdr3_nt: TGTGCCTGGAGTCGCAGGACAGGGAACGAGCAGTACTTC

v_call: TRBV20-1
j_call: TRBJ2-3
clone_size: -
d_call: TRBD2
cdr3_aa: CSAPDGTSGYTQYF
cdr3_nt: TGCAGTGCCCCGGATGGAACTAGCGGATATACGCAGTATTTT

v_call: TRBV7-2
j_call: TRBJ1-5
clone_size: many
d_call: -
cdr3_aa: CASSLRDSNQPQHF
cdr3_nt: TGTGCCAGCAGCTTAAGGGATAGCAATCAGCCCCAGCATTTT

v_call: TRBV7-9
j_call: TRBJ2-1
clone_size: few
d_call: -
cdr3_aa: CASSPQETQFF
cdr3_nt: TGTGCCAGCAGCCCCCAAGAGACCCAGTTCTTC

v_call: TRBV27
j_call: TRBJ1-2
clone_size: -
d_call: TRBD1
cdr3_aa: CASSFGQGGADYGYTF
cdr3_nt: TGTGCCAGCAGTTTCGGCCAGGGGGGGGCCGACTATGGCTACACCTTC

v_call: TRBV12-3/TRBV12-4
j_call: TRBJ1-5
clone_size: once
d_call: -
cdr3_aa: CASASSGTFLNSNQPQHF
cdr3_nt: TGTGCCAGCGCGAGCTCCGGGACATTCCTTAATAGCAATCAGCCCCAGCATTTT

v_call: TRBV6-1
j_call: TRBJ2-1
clone_size: -
d_call: TRBD2
cdr3_aa: CASSEAGEGSYNEQFF
cdr3_nt: TGTGCCAGCAGTGAGGCGGGGGAAGGCTCCTACAATGAGCAGTTCTTC

v_call: TRBV5-1
j_call: TRBJ2-7
clone_size: -
d_call: TRBD2
cdr3_aa: CASSPGLAGIGSYEQYF
cdr3_nt: TGCGCCAGCAGCCCTGGACTAGCGGGAATTGGGTCCTACGAGCAGTACTTC

v_call: TRBV30
j_call: TRBJ1-2
clone_size: -
d_call: TRBD1
cdr3_aa: CAYPGQGDGYTF
cdr3_nt: TGTGCCTATCCGGGACAGGGGGATGGCTACACCTTC

v_call: TRBV30
j_call: TRBJ2-2
clone_size: -
d_call: -
cdr3_aa: CAWSYLGSTGELFF
cdr3_nt: TGTGCCTGGAGCTACCTGGGGAGTACCGGGGAGCTGTTTTTT

v_call: TRBV5-1
j_call: TRBJ2-3
clone_size: many
d_call: TRBD2
cdr3_aa: CASSRTGTSVDTQYF
cdr3_nt: TGCGCCAGCAGTAGAACCGGGACTAGCGTAGATACGCAGTATTTT

v_call: TRBV20-1
j_call: TRBJ1-5
clone_size: many
d_call: TRBD1
cdr3_aa: CSALGARGEPQHF
cdr3_nt: TGCAGTGCTCTAGGAGCCAGGGGGGAGCCCCAGCATTTT

v_call: TRBV7-3
j_call: TRBJ2-2
clone_size: -
d_call: -
cdr3_aa: CASSAGQTNTGELFF
cdr3_nt: TGTGCCAGCAGCGCCGGACAGACGAACACCGGGGAGCTGTTTTTT